What follows describes a single T cell receptor beta chain. Its specificity is not known. This sample was included in a study of T cell responses to AZD1222 COVID-19 vaccine. Generated by immunoSEQ multiplex PCR, the TCRdb table keeps only in-frame clones and is missing some. Of 90,000 to 130,000 clones listed, less than 95% were seen once; the top ten hold about 3%. The study's findings and limits: The donors showed a predominance of white British ancestry and of females, with possible underestimation of clonal diversity. After two AZD1222 doses, spike-specific TCR breadth and depth rose versus day 0.

The receptor was derived from an adult who received the AZD1222 COVID-19 vaccine. This specimen was peripheral blood, taken 28 days after the second AZD1222 dose.

The CDR3 spells CASSLWRDSKDSPLHF. The CDR3 nucleotides are TGTGCCAGCAGCTTATGGAGAGACAGCAAGGATTCACCCCTCCACTTT. The chain has TRBV11-2 and TRBJ1-6; maybe TRBD1 (5 bases). The V gene lost 2 bases and the J gene lost 8 bases, with 16 bases spanning the gap. Looked up from germline, CDR1 is SGHAT and CDR2 is FQNNGV. The CDR3 consists of 16 residues.